Below are 15 T cell receptor beta chains sequenced from a single sample in a study of OX40 agonist ivuxolimab in advanced cancers. The library was prepared using the immunoSEQ multiplex PCR assay. Entries here come from immuneACCESS through TCRdb and include only in-frame sequences with V and J called. Some clones fail to appear in such tables; in the studies checked, an unresolved V gene covers under half of the shortfall, and the cause of the remainder is unknown. The sample contains 50,000 to 65,000 clones, roughly 85% of them found a single time. The top ten clones comprise approximately 5% of the sample. Sequencing used CD4+ or CD8+ T cells sorted from blood, obtained in a trial of the OX40 agonist ivuxolimab. The receptors derive from an adult with an advanced solid tumor such as melanoma, head and neck, liver or kidney cancer.

This clone came up a few times. The V call is TRBV30, the J call TRBJ2-2, with 15 bases identical to TRBD2. Trimming removed 5 bases from V and 3 bases from J; junction bases left unmatched: 7. Per the germline V gene, CDR1 is GTSNPN and CDR2 is SVGIG (reference sequence). CDR3 size: 17 residues. For the CDR3, the DNA is TGTGCCTGGGGAGGACTAGCGGGAGGGCCGGACACCGGGGAGCTGTTTTTT. Its protein product is CAWGGLAGGPDTGELFF.

The chain carries TRBV11-3 and TRBJ1-1; TRBD1 is a possible D gene (6 bases). The CDR3 consists of 15 residues. The germline V gene encodes CDR1 SGHNT and CDR2 YENEEA. The ends were cut back, 3 bases at V and 4 bases at J, with 15 bases in the middle. The DNA for the CDR3 is TGTGCCAGCAGCTTTTCAGGGGTAGGGAGCACTGAAGCTTTCTTT. It encodes CASSFSGVGSTEAFF.

The chain joins TRBV18 to TRBJ1-3; D remains ambiguous. V dropped 2 bases and J dropped 4 bases, with 12 bases sitting between them. The CDR3 is 15 residues long. Looked up from germline, CDR1 is KGHSH and CDR2 is LQKENI. DNA of the CDR3: TGTGCCAGCTCACCATCTTCCCCAATCGGAAACACCATATATTTT. Translated: CASSPSSPIGNTIYF.

J is TRBJ2-7 and V is TRBV6-5, with TRBD1 matching 7 bases. CDR3 size: 13 residues. The germline CDR1 and CDR2 sequences are MNHEY and SVGAGI. V lost 5 bases to trimming and J lost 4 bases; unmatched junction nucleotides: 5. Here the CDR3 reads CASSEGQQYEQYF. CDR3 nucleotide sequence: TGTGCCAGCAGTGAGGGACAGCAATACGAGCAGTACTTC.

The V call is TRBV4-2, the J call TRBJ2-2, with TRBD2 matching 8 bases. Germline V lookup: CDR1 LGHNA, CDR2 YNFKEQ. There are 17 residues in the CDR3. Trimming cost V 1 base and J 4 bases; bases outside gene matches: 8. CDR3 amino acids: CASSQGNGGAITGELFF. The CDR3 DNA follows: TGTGCCAGCAGCCAAGGAAACGGGGGGGCAATCACCGGGGAGCTGTTTTTT.

The V gene is TRBV7-2, the J gene TRBJ2-7; no reliable D call. Germline loops: CDR1 SGHTA, CDR2 FQGNSA. This CDR3 contains 13 residues. The V and J ends lost 5 bases and 0 bases respectively, with 8 bases between them. Here the CDR3 DNA reads TGTGCCAGCAGCCCCAGTAACTCCTACGAGCAGTACTTC. This gives the protein CASSPSNSYEQYF.

The sample holds a few counts of this clone. The same CDR3 can be traced to other DNA sequences in this sample. The rearrangement joins TRBV5-1 to TRBJ1-3; D uncertain. CDR1 SGHRS and CDR2 YFSETQ come from the germline V gene. The CDR3 contains 14 residues. Trimming pared 0 bases from V and 2 bases from J, leaving 6 bases between. The CDR3 DNA reads as TGCGCCAGCAGCTTGGTCTCCCCTGGAAACACCATATATTTT. Its protein product is CASSLVSPGNTIYF.

The V and J genes are TRBV7-2 and TRBJ2-1; no definite D call. V lost 5 bases, J lost 8 bases, and 10 bases lay in between. The CDR3 sequence is 12 residues long. Per germline, CDR1 SGHTA and CDR2 FQGNSA. Here the CDR3 reads CASSPPRHEQFF. The CDR3 DNA follows: TGTGCCAGCAGCCCCCCCCGGCATGAGCAGTTCTTC.

The chain links TRBV5-5 to TRBJ2-3; D tentatively reads TRBD1 or TRBD2 (5 bases each). The CDR3 loop spans 13 amino acids. V was shortened by 2 bases and J by 13 bases, with 17 bases between the two germline ends. Germline V gene data show CDR1 as SGHKS and CDR2 as YYEKEE (reference sequence). CDR3 DNA: TGTGCCAGCAGCTTACGGGACGGGGATGTGGAGTATTTT. It is translated as CASSLRDGDVEYF.

This clone occurred once. The genes are TRBV6-5 and TRBJ1-2; possible D gene TRBD1, 6 bases. V was trimmed by 4 bases and J by 7 bases, leaving 19 bases between them. The CDR3 length is 15 residues. The germline V gene has CDR1 MNHEY and CDR2 SVGAGI. CDR3 DNA: TGTGCCAGCAGTTCTTACAGGGCTGGGGATGCTGGCTACACCTTC. Protein: CASSSYRAGDAGYTF.

This clone was picked up many times. V and J are TRBV7-6 and TRBJ2-2, with 7 bases aligning to TRBD1. Trimming cost V 5 bases and J 7 bases; bases outside gene matches: 10. Germline assignment: CDR1 SGHVS and CDR2 FNYEAQ. The CDR3 loop spans 15 amino acids. In DNA form, the CDR3 reads TGTGCCAGCAGCCCCGGGACAGATGACAGCGGGGAGCTGTTTTTT. Its protein is CASSPGTDDSGELFF.

There are a few counts of this clone. The CDR3 DNA reads TGTGCCAGCAGCGTAGGAATCCTTCAAGAGACCCAGTACTTC. It specifies CASSVGILQETQYF. This chain uses TRBV9 with TRBJ2-5; the D is unclear. This CDR3 spans 14 amino acids. V shed 0 bases and J shed 2 bases, with 8 bases lying between them. Germline-derived CDR1 and CDR2 are SGDLS and YYNGEE.

Ten or more counts support this clone. The chain carries TRBV4-2 and TRBJ1-1; 10 bases align to TRBD1. J gave up 11 bases and V 6 bases, and 6 bases lay outside the gene matches. Germline CDR1 and CDR2: LGHNA and YNFKEQ. The CDR3 totals 12 residues. The CDR3 sequence is CASSLDRGQAFF. The CDR3 region has the DNA TGTGCCAGCAGTCTAGACAGGGGGCAGGCTTTCTTT.

V usage is TRBV29-1 and J usage is TRBJ1-1; D call uncertain. V was shortened by 4 bases and J by 4 bases, with 10 bases between the two germline ends. Germline V CDR1 and CDR2: SQVTM, ANQGSEA. CDR3 length: 12 amino acids. CDR3 residues: CSVGRAGTEAFF. The CDR3 coding sequence is TGCAGCGTTGGGAGGGCAGGCACTGAAGCTTTCTTT.

A word on this clone: This sample also contains other DNA sequences that code for the same CDR3. The rearrangement uses TRBV5-1 and TRBJ2-5, with D unclear. The CDR3 is 13 residues long. V gave up 0 bases and J gave up 4 bases, with 7 bases separating them. Germline V gene sequence: CDR1 SGHRS, CDR2 YFSETQ. The CDR3, as DNA: TGCGCCAGCAGCTTGGGGTTTGGAGAGACCCAGTACTTC. This sequence encodes CASSLGFGETQYF.